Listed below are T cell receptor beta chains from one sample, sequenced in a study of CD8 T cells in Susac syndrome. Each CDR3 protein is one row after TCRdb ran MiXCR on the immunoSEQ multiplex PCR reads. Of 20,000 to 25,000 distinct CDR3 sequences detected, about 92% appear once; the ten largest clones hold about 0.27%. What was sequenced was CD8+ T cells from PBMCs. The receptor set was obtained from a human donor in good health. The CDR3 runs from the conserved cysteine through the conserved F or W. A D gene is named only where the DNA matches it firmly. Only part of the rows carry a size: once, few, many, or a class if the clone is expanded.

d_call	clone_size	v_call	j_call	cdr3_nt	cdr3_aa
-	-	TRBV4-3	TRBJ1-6	TGCGCCAGCAGCTCGGGCCGGTGGGGACCCCTCCACTTT	CASSSGRWGPLHF
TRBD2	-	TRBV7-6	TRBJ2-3	TGTGCCAGCAGCTTAAAGGGTTTAAGTGGGACTAGCGATGCGTATTTT	CASSLKGLSGTSDAYF
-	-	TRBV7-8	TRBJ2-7	TGTGCCAGCAGCTTAGACAGGGCCCACGAGCAGTACTTC	CASSLDRAHEQYF
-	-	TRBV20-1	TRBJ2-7	TGCAGTGCTAGAGGTTTGGAAGGGGGGGGGACTTACGAGCAGTACTTC	CSARGLEGGGTYEQYF
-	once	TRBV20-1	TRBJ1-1	TGCAGTGCTAGACCCCTTCCACGGGCGGTTGAAGCTTTCTTT	CSARPLPRAVEAFF
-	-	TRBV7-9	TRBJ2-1	TGTGCCAGCAGCCCCCGAGCGGAGGAAGGGTCCTACAATGAGCAGTTCTTC	CASSPRAEEGSYNEQFF
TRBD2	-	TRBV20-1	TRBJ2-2	TGCAGTGCCCCCAGGGGAGCGGGGGAGAGTGGGGAGCTGTTTTTT	CSAPRGAGESGELFF
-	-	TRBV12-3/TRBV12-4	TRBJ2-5	TGTGCCAGCAGTTTAGAGGGGGAGACCCAGTACTTC	CASSLEGETQYF
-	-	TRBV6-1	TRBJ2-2	TGTGCCAGCAGTGAAACGGGAACCGGGGAGCTGTTTTTT	CASSETGTGELFF
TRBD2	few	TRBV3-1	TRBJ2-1	TGTGCCAGCAGCCCCACCTTGGAGCGGGGGGGCGGAAATGAGCAGTTCTTC	CASSPTLERGGGNEQFF
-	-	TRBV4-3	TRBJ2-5	TGCGCCAGCAGCCAAGAGAACCAAGAGACCCAGTACTTC	CASSQENQETQYF
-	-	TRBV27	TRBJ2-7	TGTGCCAGCAGTTTATTAGGCGAGCAGTACTTC	CASSLLGEQYF
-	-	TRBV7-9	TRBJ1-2	TGTGCCAGCAGCTCCGAGGGACCTCGGGGGTATGGCTACACCTTC	CASSSEGPRGYGYTF
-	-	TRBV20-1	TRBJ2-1	TGCAGTGCTAGAGCCCCCAGCCAGCGTATCGACAATGAGCAGTTCTTC	CSARAPSQRIDNEQFF
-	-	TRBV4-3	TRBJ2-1	TGCGCCAGCAGCCAAGAGCCTGCTGAGAGCTCCTACAATGAGCAGTTCTTC	CASSQEPAESSYNEQFF
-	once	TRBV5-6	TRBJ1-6	TGTGCCAGCAGCCTCTCCCCCGGTTCACCCCTCCACTTT	CASSLSPGSPLHF
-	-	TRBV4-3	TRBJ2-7	TGCGCCAGCAGCCAAGGACCCCCATACGAGCAGTACTTC	CASSQGPPYEQYF
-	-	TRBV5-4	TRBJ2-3	TGTGCCAGCAGCTTAGTGGGGGCGGATACGCAGTATTTT	CASSLVGADTQYF
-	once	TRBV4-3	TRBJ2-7	TGCGCCAGCAGCCAAGGGACTGGAGTCTACGAGCAGTACTTC	CASSQGTGVYEQYF
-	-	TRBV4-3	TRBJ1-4	TGCGCCAGCAGCCATCCCCTCGGACCGGAACCTGGAAAACTGTTTTTT	CASSHPLGPEPGKLFF
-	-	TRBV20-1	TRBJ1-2	TGCAGTGCTAGAGATCCGATACAGGGTGTTAACTATGGCTACACCTTC	CSARDPIQGVNYGYTF
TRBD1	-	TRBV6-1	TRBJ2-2	TGTGCCAGCAGTGATACAGGGGCCGGGGAGCTGTTTTTT	CASSDTGAGELFF
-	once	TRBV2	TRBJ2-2	TGTGCCAGCAGTGAAGATTACACCGGGGAGCTGTTTTTT	CASSEDYTGELFF
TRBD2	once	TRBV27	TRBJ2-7	TGTGCCAGCAGCCCGGGGGGGGTCTATTACGAGCAGTACTTC	CASSPGGVYYEQYF
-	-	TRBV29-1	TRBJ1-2	TGCAGCGTTGAAGGGCAGGGTGATAACTATGGCTACACCTTC	CSVEGQGDNYGYTF
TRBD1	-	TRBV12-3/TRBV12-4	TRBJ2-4	TGTGCCAGCAGTCCCGGGACAGGGGCGAACATTCAGTACTTC	CASSPGTGANIQYF
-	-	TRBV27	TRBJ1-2	TGTGCCAGCAGTTTAAACCCGGCGATCTATGGCTACACCTTC	CASSLNPAIYGYTF
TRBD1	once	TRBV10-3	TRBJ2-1	TGTGCCACCAGGACCCCGGGACAGGCGAACAATGAGCAGTTCTTC	CATRTPGQANNEQFF
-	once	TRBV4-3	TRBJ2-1	TGCGCCAGCAGCCAAGATAGTGTCAGGTTTTCCTACAATGAGCAGTTCTTC	CASSQDSVRFSYNEQFF
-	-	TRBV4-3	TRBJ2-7	TGCGCCAGCAGCCAAGATCAGGGTGGGTTCTACGAGCAGTACTTC	CASSQDQGGFYEQYF
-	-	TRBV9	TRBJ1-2	TGTGCCAGCAGCGTAGCCGGGGTTAACTATGGCTACACCTTC	CASSVAGVNYGYTF
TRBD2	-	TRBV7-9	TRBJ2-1	TGTGCCAGCAGCTCTATGGAGCCGGGACTAGCGGATTCTTTCGAGCAGTTCTTC	CASSSMEPGLADSFEQFF
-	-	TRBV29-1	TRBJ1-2	TGCAGCGTTGATGAACAGGGTGTAAGCTACACCTTC	CSVDEQGVSYTF
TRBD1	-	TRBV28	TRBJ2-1	TGTGCCAGCAGTTTCTTCGGGACAGGGCTGGACAATGAGCAGTTCTTC	CASSFFGTGLDNEQFF
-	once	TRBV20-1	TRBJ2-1	TGCAGTGCTATGCGGGGGCCGCTTTACAATGAGCAGTTCTTC	CSAMRGPLYNEQFF
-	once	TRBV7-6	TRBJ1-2	TGTGCCAGCAGCCTTCTGATGGACACGTTCTATGGCTACACCTTC	CASSLLMDTFYGYTF
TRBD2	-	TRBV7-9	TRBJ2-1	TGTGCCAGCAGCCTGGGGACTAGCGGGGGCAACAATGAGCAGTTCTTC	CASSLGTSGGNNEQFF
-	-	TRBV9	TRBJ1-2	TGTGCCAGCAGCGGGTGGTTGGCCGGGGGCGCCGGGAGCTACACCTTC	CASSGWLAGGAGSYTF
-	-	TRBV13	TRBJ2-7	TGTGCCAGCAGTTCACGGGGCTCCTACGAGCAGTACTTC	CASSSRGSYEQYF
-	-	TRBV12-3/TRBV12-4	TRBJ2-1	TGTGCCAGCAGTCTAAAGTACAATGAGCAGTTCTTC	CASSLKYNEQFF
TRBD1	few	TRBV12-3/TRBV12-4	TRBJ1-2	TGTGCCAGCAGTAGACAGGGGGGGTATGGCTACACCTTC	CASSRQGGYGYTF
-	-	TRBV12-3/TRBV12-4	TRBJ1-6	TGTGCCAGCAGTGTAGGTTCACCCCTCCACTTT	CASSVGSPLHF
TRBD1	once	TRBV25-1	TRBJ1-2	TGTGCCAGCAGTGAAGGCAGGGGGGCTTATGGCTACACCTTC	CASSEGRGAYGYTF
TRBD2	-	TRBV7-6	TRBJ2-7	TGTGCCAGCAGCTTCGGACTAGTCTCCTACGAGCAGTACTTC	CASSFGLVSYEQYF
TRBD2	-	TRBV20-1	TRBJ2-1	TGCAGTGCTAGAGATGTCGTAACTAGCGGGGGTCTAGAGAATGAGCAGTTCTTC	CSARDVVTSGGLENEQFF
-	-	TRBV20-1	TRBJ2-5	TGCAGTGCTAGAGTTTCTTCCGGGGAGACCCAGTACTTC	CSARVSSGETQYF
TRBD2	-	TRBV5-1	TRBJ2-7	TGCGCCAGCAGCTTGAGGGGTGGGCCGAGACTAGCGGGGAGAGCCTACGAGCAGTACTTC	CASSLRGGPRLAGRAYEQYF
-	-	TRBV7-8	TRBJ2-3	TGTGCCAGCACCCCGCGAGGGGCGATCCCCTTCACAGATACGCAGTATTTT	CASTPRGAIPFTDTQYF
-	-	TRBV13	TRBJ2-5	TGTGCCAGCAGCTTAAACTTAGAAGAGACCCAGTACTTC	CASSLNLEETQYF
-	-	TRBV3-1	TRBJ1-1	TGTGCCAGCAGCCAAGATACCAACCCGAACACTGAAGCTTTCTTT	CASSQDTNPNTEAFF
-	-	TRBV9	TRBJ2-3	TGTGCCAGCAGCGTAGTTAAAGCCTCTAGCACAGATACGCAGTATTTT	CASSVVKASSTDTQYF
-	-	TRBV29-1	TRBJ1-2	TGCAGCGTTGAAGATCGCGACTTTGACTATGGCTACACCTTC	CSVEDRDFDYGYTF
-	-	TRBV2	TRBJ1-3	TGTGCCAGCAGTGAATTTTTTCAGGTCTCTGGAAACACCATATATTTT	CASSEFFQVSGNTIYF
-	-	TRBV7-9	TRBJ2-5	TGTGCCAGTACAGCTTACAACCGACAGAGCCAAGAGACCCAGTACTTC	CASTAYNRQSQETQYF
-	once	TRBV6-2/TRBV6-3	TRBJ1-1	TGTGCCAGCAGCCCCTCAGGGCTCCTGGCTTTCTTT	CASSPSGLLAFF
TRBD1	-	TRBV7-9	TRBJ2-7	TGTGCCAGCAGCTTAGGGACAGGCTACGAGCAGTACTTC	CASSLGTGYEQYF
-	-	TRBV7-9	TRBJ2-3	TGTGCCAGCAGCTTAAGCCACCCTAGCACAGATACGCAGTATTTT	CASSLSHPSTDTQYF
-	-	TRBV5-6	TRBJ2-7	TGTGCCAGCAGCTTCAGGGGTTTTGGCAGGTCCGAGCAGTACTTC	CASSFRGFGRSEQYF